The clone carrying this T cell receptor (beta chain) was found a few times. Its cognate antigen is unknown. The PCR had 60 Vbeta and 13 Jbeta primers. TCRdb keeps only in-frame clones here, not all; method: immunoSEQ multiplex PCR. The table shows 100,000 to 150,000 clones, with over 70% occurring only once. This sample was included in a study of cytomegalovirus exposure and HLA in healthy donors. Study details: T cells numbering about 179 million yielded 100 million to 120 million unique TCR beta sequences in an earlier analysis. General study results and limits: It was reportedly the case that the classifier diagnosed cytomegalovirus status with high specificity and sensitivity.

Sequenced input: PBMCs. This TCR was recovered from a woman aged 40 to 50 in good health and CMV-seronegative.

CDR3 protein: CASGTSGRRGYEQYF. In nucleotides, the CDR3 is TGTGCCAGCGGGACTAGCGGGAGAAGGGGCTACGAGCAGTACTTC. The chain links TRBV28 to TRBJ2-7, with 14 positions matching TRBD2. This CDR3 spans 15 amino acids. V gave up 8 bases and J gave up 3 bases; unmatched junction bases: 6. CDR1 is MDHEN and CDR2 is SYDVKM in the germline V gene.